The 17 T cell receptor beta chains below come from one sample, sequenced in a study of regulatory T cells in long-lasting Graves disease. Noted time point: newly diagnosed GD, antithyroid drugs for less than 3 months. With RNA extracted from PBMCs as input, the TCR library was made. Investigators prepared the TCR beta libraries by applying iRepertoire HTBI primers and Arm-PCR of CDR3 regions. TCRdb re-derived calls from the multiplex PCR reads in MiXCR, one entry per CDR3 protein. The sample consists of 400,000 to 500,000 distinct CDR3 sequences, about 16% of them appearing once. The data were also submitted as part of a second study, on T cells in Graves' hyperthyroidism and ophthalmopathy.

Source: peripheral blood mononuclear cells (PBMCs), taken at new diagnosis, from a patient treated with antithyroid drugs. The receptor source for this set is a woman aged 18-29 years with Graves disease.

This clonotype was seen many times. This chain links TRBV28 with TRBJ2-1; 7 bases are shared with TRBD2. Per the germline V gene, CDR1 is MDHEN and CDR2 is SYDVKM. This CDR3 spans 15 amino acids. J was trimmed by 8 bases and V by 8 bases; bases with no gene match: 15. In DNA, the CDR3 is TGTGCCAGCCCCCCTGGACTAGGCAACAACCATGAGCAGTTCTTC. This encodes CASPPGLGNNHEQFF.

This clonotype was seen many times. The V call is TRBV30, the J call TRBJ1-2; D is uncertain. Germline V lookup: CDR1 GTSNPN, CDR2 SVGIG (reference sequence). CDR3 length equals 13 residues. The V and J ends lost 4 bases and 7 bases respectively, with 16 bases between them. Here the CDR3 DNA reads TGTGCCTGGACCACGGGATTCCTGGGTGGCTACACCTTC. This codes for CAWTTGFLGGYTF.

In its sample, this clonotype was seen a few times. The V and J genes are TRBV6-5 and TRBJ2-4; 7 nucleotides match TRBD2. The V segment lost 4 bases and the J segment 0 bases; nucleotides outside the gene matches: 3. The germline gives CDR1 MNHEY, CDR2 SVGAGI. The CDR3 sequence is 15 residues long. The CDR3 is CASSSSGGAKNIQYF. In DNA form, the CDR3 reads TGTGCCAGCAGTTCCTCGGGAGGAGCCAAAAACATTCAGTACTTC.

The sample holds many counts of this clonotype. The V gene is TRBV5-6, the J gene TRBJ2-5, with D tentatively TRBD1 (6 bases). Germline V lookup: CDR1 SGHDT, CDR2 YYEEEE. V dropped 0 bases and J dropped 2 bases, with 8 bases sitting between them. CDR3 length: 14 residues. CDR3: CASSLAGDQETQYF. The CDR3 nucleotides are TGTGCCAGCAGCTTGGCAGGGGATCAAGAGACCCAGTACTTC. The full variable domain, rest sourced from reference TRBV5-6 and TRBJ2-5, is DAGVTQSPTHLIKTRGQQVTLRCSPKSGHDTVSWYQQALGQGPQFIFQYYEEEERQRGNFPDRFSGHQFPNYSSELNVNALLLGDSALYLCASSLAGDQETQYFGPGTRLLVL.

This clonotype occurred many times. This chain uses TRBV16 with TRBJ2-7; D not resolved. The germline V and J ends were trimmed by 1 base and 3 bases, with 7 bases remaining between them. This CDR3 has 13 amino acids. Germline assignment: CDR1 KGHSY and CDR2 FQNENV. In nucleotides, the CDR3 is TGTGCCAGCAGCCAATTCACCTACTACGAGCAGTACTTC. Encoded protein: CASSQFTYYEQYF.

This clonotype was detected only a few times. The chain's CDR3 is CASSFGGEAFF. CDR3 DNA sequence: TGTGCCAGCAGTTTTGGGGGTGAAGCTTTCTTT. The V call is TRBV27, the J call TRBJ1-1, with D perhaps matching TRBD1 (5 bases). Germline V lookup: CDR1 MNHEY, CDR2 SMNVEV (reference sequence). Trimming took off 3 bases at V and 7 bases at J, with 6 bases between the two ends. This CDR3 region has 11 residues.

To note about this clonotype: A read error may explain this, as a much larger clone is one base away. The rearrangement uses TRBV27 and TRBJ2-5, with 11 bases aligning to TRBD1. The CDR3 runs to 17 residues. The germline gives CDR1 MNHEY, CDR2 SMNVEV (reference sequence). The CDR3, as DNA: TGTGCCAACAGTTTATCCGATCCGGGACAGGGGGGGAAGACCCAGTACTTC. This sequence encodes CANSLSDPGQGGKTQYF.

In its sample, this clonotype was seen many times. The chain joins TRBV7-9 to TRBJ2-5, with TRBD1 identical over 10 bases. The germline V gene encodes CDR1 SEHNR and CDR2 FQNEAQ (reference sequence). The CDR3 runs 15 residues. Losses at the gene ends were 5 bases for V and 4 bases for J; bases not matched to a gene: 7. The CDR3 nucleotides read TGTGCCAGCAGCCTACGACAGGGGGCCTCAGAGACCCAGTACTTC. Translated, it gives CASSLRQGASETQYF.

The gene calls are TRBV3-1 and TRBJ2-2, with TRBD2 matching 15 bases. CDR3 length: 18 residues. V lost 4 bases to trimming and J lost 2 bases; unmatched junction nucleotides: 5. The germline CDR1 and CDR2 sequences are LGHDT and YNNKEL (reference sequence). The CDR3 here is CASSRGLAGGTNTGELFF. CDR3 in DNA: TGTGCCAGCAGCCGCGGACTAGCGGGAGGGACAAACACCGGGGAGCTGTTTTTT.

This clonotype was seen once. With a much larger clone just one base away, this may be a read error. The chain carries TRBV6-2 or TRBV6-3 and TRBJ2-7; 11 bases fit TRBD2. The J call may be faulty, since TRBJ2-1 better matches the DNA end. The germline CDR1 and CDR2 sequences are MNHEY and SVGEGT. The length of the CDR3 is 15 residues. The CDR3: CASSYGTSGTYEQFF. The CDR3 coding sequence is TGTGCCAGCAGTTACGGGACTAGCGGAACCTACGAGCAGTTCTTC.

This clonotype showed up many times. Germline is not matched at one junction end, which may reflect a read error. The chain employs TRBV11-2 and TRBJ2-5, with a weak D call TRBD2 (6 bases). Germline CDR1 SGHAT, CDR2 FQNNGV. This CDR3 region has 15 residues. In nucleotides, the CDR3 is TGTGCCAGCAGCCTAGACCGGGGAGGATGGGAGACCCAGTACTTC. Protein product: CASSLDRGGWETQYF.

The rearrangement joins TRBV10-3 to TRBJ2-3, with D perhaps matching TRBD2 (7 bases). CDR1 ENHRY and CDR2 SYGVKD come from the germline V gene. With 6 bases removed from V and 12 bases from J, the gap between germline ends came to 13 bases. This CDR3 region has 11 residues. The CDR3 is CAIRGGQRQYF. CDR3 bases: TGTGCCATCAGGGGGGGGCAGCGTCAGTATTTT.

At least ten counts were recorded for this clonotype. The chain employs TRBV28 and TRBJ2-7, with 8 bases aligning to TRBD2. From germline, CDR1 is MDHEN and CDR2 SYDVKM. The CDR3 consists of 15 residues. V shed 5 bases, J shed 4 bases, and the junction held 10 bases outside the gene matches. The CDR3 sequence is CASSPSSGPTYEQYF. CDR3 DNA: TGTGCCAGCAGTCCCTCTAGCGGGCCAACTTACGAGCAGTACTTC. The variable domain in full, completed from reference TRBV28 and TRBJ2-7, reads DVKVTQSSRYLVKRTGEKVFLECVQDMDHENMFWYRQDPGLGLRLIYFSYDVKMKEKGDIPEGYSVSREKKERFSLILESASTNQTSMYLCASSPSSGPTYEQYFGPGTRLTVT.

Note on this clonotype: A much bigger clone sits one base away, suggesting this may be a read error. The conserved phenylalanine or tryptophan is not found at the CDR3 terminus, so this likely reflects a read error. The chain links TRBV4-3 to TRBJ2-5; TRBD1 is a possible D gene (6 bases). The CDR3 is 15 amino acids. With 0 bases removed from V and 3 bases from J, the gap between germline ends came to 11 bases. The germline V gene encodes CDR1 LGHNA and CDR2 YSLEER. CDR3 bases: TGCGCCAGCAGCCAAGAAGGCAGGGGTAAAGAGACCCAGTACTCC. It codes for CASSQEGRGKETQYS.

The V gene is TRBV6-2 or TRBV6-3, the J gene TRBJ2-7; no definite D call. Germline CDR1 MNHEY, CDR2 SVGEGT. Trimming cost V 2 bases and J 1 base, with 9 bases left between them. The CDR3 extends over 14 amino acids. The CDR3 protein is CASSYDPGSYEQYF. Here the CDR3 DNA reads TGTGCCAGCAGTTACGACCCGGGTTCCTACGAGCAGTACTTC.

This clonotype was detected a few times. This rearrangement joins TRBV9 to TRBJ2-1, with D possibly TRBD2 on 5 matching bases. V was shortened by 4 bases and J by 3 bases, with 14 bases between the two germline ends. CDR1 is SGDLS, CDR2 YYNGEE, per germline. The CDR3 consists of 15 residues. The CDR3 nucleotides read TGTGCCAGCAGCCTCTCCCCCGCGGGCTACAATGAGCAGTTCTTC. It codes for CASSLSPAGYNEQFF. The full variable domain, in which reference TRBV9 and TRBJ2-1 provide the parts outside the CDR3, is DSGVTQTPKHLITATGQRVTLRCSPRSGDLSVYWYQQSLDQGLQFLIQYYNGEERAKGNILERFSAQQFPDLHSELNLSSLELGDSALYFCASSLSPAGYNEQFFGPGTRLTVL.

This clonotype was detected only a few times. The chain recombines TRBV5-1 with TRBJ1-1, with D perhaps matching TRBD1 (5 bases). Deletions cut 2 bases from V and 0 bases from J, with 11 bases between. Germline values: CDR1 SGHRS, CDR2 YFSETQ. This CDR3 has 15 residues. CDR3 sequence (DNA): TGCGCCAGCAGCTTACGGACAAATTTGAACACTGAAGCTTTCTTT. Protein: CASSLRTNLNTEAFF.